Shown below are 22 T cell receptor beta chains from a single sample sequenced in a study of CD8 T cells in ankylosing spondylitis. TCRdb reprocessed the 5' RACE reads via MiXCR and lists one record per CDR3 protein. The sample lists approximately 250,000 distinct CDR3 sequences, 8% to 10% seen once, with 4% to 5% in the top ten. Sequenced material: blood, either unsorted or a sorted T cell fraction (not recorded which). The receptors derive from a female donor with ankylosing spondylitis or in good health (not recorded which).

The chain employs TRBV6-5 and TRBJ2-6; D possibly corresponds to TRBD1 (6 bases). The CDR3 length is 17 residues. Trimming removed 0 bases from V and 4 bases from J, with 13 bases in between. Germline assignment: CDR1 MNHEY and CDR2 SVGAGI. DNA for the CDR3: TGTGCCAGCAGTTACTCGGCGAGACAGGCCGGGGCCAACGTCCTGACTTTC. The encoded protein is CASSYSARQAGANVLTF.

This clonotype was observed many times. V usage is TRBV5-1 and J usage is TRBJ2-2; D perhaps matches TRBD2 (5 bases). The CDR3 totals 15 residues. V dropped 0 bases and J dropped 3 bases, with 9 bases sitting between them. Looked up from germline, CDR1 is SGHRS and CDR2 is YFSETQ. The CDR3 loop reads CASSLASGDTGELFF. CDR3 nucleotide sequence: TGCGCCAGCAGCTTGGCCAGCGGAGACACCGGGGAGCTGTTTTTT.

In its sample, this clonotype was seen many times. The CDR3 bases are TGTGCCAGCGGGGCTAGCGGGACGAACACCGGGGAGCTGTTTTTT. Translated: CASGASGTNTGELFF. The chain is built from TRBV12-3 or TRBV12-4 and TRBJ2-2, with 9 bases fitting TRBD2. The CDR3 loop spans 15 amino acids. The V segment lost 8 bases and the J segment 0 bases; nucleotides outside the gene matches: 4.

This clonotype was seen many times. This rearrangement joins TRBV29-1 to TRBJ2-1; D might be TRBD2 (5 bases). CDR3 length equals 16 residues. In germline, CDR1 is SQVTM, CDR2 ANQGSEA. V lost 0 bases to trimming and J lost 5 bases, with 17 bases between them. The CDR3 reads CSVEDPRGRNHNEQFF. CDR3 DNA sequence: TGCAGCGTTGAAGATCCTAGAGGGCGGAACCACAATGAGCAGTTCTTC.

This clonotype has a count of ten or more. This chain connects TRBV4-2 to TRBJ2-3, with a weak D call TRBD2 (6 bases). V shed 0 bases and J shed 7 bases, with 14 bases lying between them. Germline V CDR1 and CDR2: LGHNA, YNFKEQ. The CDR3 is made up of 15 amino acids. CDR3 loop: CASSQDEREIYTQYF. CDR3 nucleotide sequence: TGTGCCAGCAGCCAAGATGAACGGGAGATCTATACGCAGTATTTT.

This clonotype was counted many times. In nucleotides, the CDR3 is TGCGCCAGCAGCCAAAGGACCGGTACGCAGTATTTT. Its protein product is CASSQRTGTQYF. The rearrangement links TRBV4-3 to TRBJ2-3; D is uncertain. Trimming took off 2 bases at V and 8 bases at J, with 8 bases between the two ends. The germline V gene has CDR1 LGHNA and CDR2 YSLEER. The CDR3 has 12 amino acids.

This clonotype was counted ten times or more. The chain recombines TRBV12-5 with TRBJ2-7; D remains unclear. The CDR3 runs 15 residues. CDR1 and CDR2 from the germline V gene are LGHNT and FRNRAP. V was pared by 2 bases and J by 5 bases, with 16 bases between. The CDR3 DNA follows: TGTGCTAGTGGTTTGTCCATTAATCCCGTTCACGAGCAGTACTTC. As protein: CASGLSINPVHEQYF.

The sample holds many counts of this clonotype. The chain couples TRBV7-2 to TRBJ2-3; 8 bases map to TRBD2. The CDR3 extends over 14 amino acids. V shed 4 bases and J 7 bases; nucleotides not matched to a gene: 7. Looked up from germline, CDR1 is SGHTA and CDR2 is FQGNSA. The CDR3 coding sequence is TGTGCCAGCAGCTCCAGCGGGAGTACCTATACGCAGTATTTT. Translation gives CASSSSGSTYTQYF.

This clonotype was detected once. This may arise from a read error, as a much more abundant clone is one base away. The V and J genes are TRBV5-6 and TRBJ1-1; TRBD1 is a possible D gene (6 bases). The CDR3 contains 15 residues. V lost 0 bases and J 1 base, leaving 10 bases between the germline ends. Germline V gene data show CDR1 as SGHDT and CDR2 as YYEEEE. Here the CDR3 reads CASSLGPGQNTEAFF. The CDR3 DNA sequence: TGTGCCAGCAGCTTGGGACCGGGACAGAACACTGAAGCTTTCTTT.

With regard to this clonotype: This could be a read error, since a much larger clone is one nucleotide away. The V and J genes are TRBV20-1 and TRBJ2-1, with TRBD2 matching 10 bases. The CDR3 is 18 amino acids. CDR1 is DFQATT, CDR2 SNEGSKA, per germline (reference sequence). The CDR3 bases are TGCAGTGCTAGGAACGTAGGAGTCAGCGGGAGGGGTAACAATGGGCAGTTCTTC. It specifies CSARNVGVSGRGNNGQFF.

This clonotype came up many times. This chain uses TRBV5-6 with TRBJ1-2; D perhaps matches TRBD1 (6 bases). This CDR3 comprises 16 residues. Germline CDR1 and CDR2: SGHDT and YYEEEE. Trimming cost V 0 bases and J 6 bases, with 18 bases left between them. The CDR3 sequence: CASSLVDRGPLHGYTF. The CDR3 nucleotides read TGTGCCAGCAGCTTGGTGGACAGAGGCCCGTTACATGGCTACACCTTC.

Turning to this clonotype: With a much larger clone just one base away, this may be a read error. The CDR3 DNA reads as TGTGCCAGCATCGCCGCCACGAACACCGGGGAGCTGTTTTTT. Translated, it gives CASIAATNTGELFF. This sequence joins TRBV28 and TRBJ2-2; D uncertain. V gave up 7 bases and J gave up 0 bases, with 9 bases separating them. Per the germline V gene, CDR1 is MDHEN and CDR2 is SYDVKM. The CDR3 runs to 14 residues.

This clonotype was observed at least ten times. The chain links TRBV6-5 to TRBJ1-3, with D uncertain. The CDR3 is 17 amino acids. Germline CDR1 reads MNHEY; CDR2 reads SVGAGI. V lost 4 bases and J lost 2, with 18 bases in between. The CDR3 reads CASSFFALRETGNTIYF. The CDR3, as DNA: TGTGCCAGCAGTTTCTTTGCATTACGGGAAACTGGAAACACCATATATTTT.

This clonotype was observed many times. The chain is built from TRBV2 and TRBJ1-1, with D maybe TRBD1 (5 bases). The CDR3 loop spans 15 amino acids. CDR1 and CDR2 (germline): SNHLY, FYNNEI. V lost 3 bases and J lost 0, with 11 bases in between. CDR3 coding DNA: TGTGCCAGCAGTGACGAGAACAGGATGAACACTGAAGCTTTCTTT. Translation: CASSDENRMNTEAFF.

As concerns this clonotype: A much larger clonotype is one base distant, so this may be a read error. The V and J genes are TRBV3-1 and TRBJ1-1; D ambiguous. The CDR3 sequence is 15 residues long. The germline gives CDR1 LGHDT, CDR2 YNNKEL (reference sequence). As DNA, the CDR3 is TGTGTCAGCAGCCACCCTCAAGGATTGAACACTGAAGCTTTCTTT. Its protein is CVSSHPQGLNTEAFF.

This clonotype was picked up many times. This chain links TRBV7-2 with TRBJ2-7; D may correspond to TRBD1 or TRBD2 (5 bases each). This CDR3 comprises 14 residues. Germline V lookup: CDR1 SGHTA, CDR2 FQGNSA. Between the trimmed V and J ends, which lost 4 bases and 7 bases, there was a span of 17 bases. The CDR3 spells CASSSRWGSNEQYF. DNA for the CDR3: TGTGCCAGCAGCTCCCGGTGGGGGAGCAATGAGCAGTACTTC.

This clonotype has a count of ten or more. This chain joins TRBV12-3 or TRBV12-4 and TRBJ2-2, with a possible D match to TRBD2 (6 bases). This CDR3 comprises 13 residues. Trimming cost V 5 bases and J 6 bases, with 10 bases left between them. CDR3 coding DNA: TGTGCCAGCAGTCGGGGGTACGCCGGGGAGCTGTTTTTT. It specifies CASSRGYAGELFF.

At least ten counts were recorded for this clonotype. The J gene is TRBJ2-2, the V gene TRBV7-8; either TRBD1 or TRBD2 may fit D (6 bases each). Trimming cost V 5 bases and J 4 bases, with 14 bases left between them. CDR1 and CDR2 (germline): SGHVS, FQNEAQ. The CDR3 has 15 amino acids. In DNA form, the CDR3 reads TGTGCCAGCAGCCCTCAGGGGCGGGGCACCGGGGAGCTGTTTTTT. As protein: CASSPQGRGTGELFF.

Ten or more counts support this clonotype. The J gene is TRBJ2-5, the V gene TRBV10-3; the match to TRBD1 covers 8 bases. The CDR3 covers 15 residues. The germline CDR1 and CDR2 sequences are ENHRY and SYGVKD. The junction had 8 bases not matched to a gene; V was cut back by 6 bases and J by 2 bases. The CDR3 loop is CAIRADRDFQETQYF. The CDR3 DNA reads as TGTGCCATCAGGGCGGACAGGGACTTTCAAGAGACCCAGTACTTC.

The chain links TRBV7-3 to TRBJ1-1, with unresolved D. Germline-derived CDR1 and CDR2 are SGHTA and FQGTGA. Trimming cost V 2 bases and J 1 base, with 8 bases left between them. The CDR3 loop spans 14 amino acids. The CDR3 sequence: CASSLEAANTEAFF. DNA of the CDR3: TGTGCCAGCAGCTTAGAGGCGGCGAACACTGAAGCTTTCTTT.

This clonotype was observed at least ten times. This chain joins TRBV12-3 or TRBV12-4 and TRBJ1-5; 9 bases match TRBD1. The length of the CDR3 is 16 residues. CDR3 bases: TGTGCTTCCCGGGACAGGGCTAATGAAGGCAATCAGCCCCAGCATTTT. Translated, it gives CASRDRANEGNQPQHF.

This clonotype was picked up many times. The chain employs TRBV5-5 and TRBJ1-3; D is perhaps TRBD1 (6 bases). Between the trimmed V and J ends, which lost 5 bases and 2 bases, there was a span of 11 bases. The germline CDR1 and CDR2 sequences are SGHKS and YYEKEE (reference sequence). The CDR3 is 14 amino acids. The CDR3 nucleotides read TGTGCCAGCAGTTCTAACAGGGCTGGAAACACCATATATTTT. The encoded protein is CASSSNRAGNTIYF.